The 5 T cell receptor beta chains in this list originate from one sample, sequenced in a study of T cell repertoires in cytomegalovirus infection. Via MiXCR, TCRdb re-called the reads, giving one row per CDR3 protein. The table shows approximately 49,000 distinct CDR3 sequences, with about 18% occurring only once. Which antigens these TCRs recognize remains unknown. Sequenced here: CD8+ T cells from cultured PBMCs, sampled from culture after CMV antigen stimulation. All receptors derive from a human donor in good health (CMV status not recorded). Some clones in this sample may be carry-over from other donors' samples.

This sequence joins TRBV6-6 and TRBJ2-7; D uncertain. This CDR3 is 13 amino acids long. Germline V CDR1 and CDR2: MNHNY, SVGAGI (reference sequence). V was cut by 6 bases and J by 10 bases, with 19 bases left in between. The CDR3 DNA sequence: TGTGCCAGCAGACCTTTCGATCCCACCCTCCAGTACTTC. It yields the protein CASRPFDPTLQYF.

V and J are TRBV27 and TRBJ1-1; tentative D call: TRBD1 (5 bases). The ends were cut back, 6 bases at V and 4 bases at J, with 12 bases in the middle. CDR1 MNHEY and CDR2 SMNVEV come from the germline V gene (reference sequence). CDR3 size: 13 residues. The CDR3 nucleotides read TGTGCCAGCAGCCCAGCGGGGGTCACTGAAGCTTTCTTT. It translates to CASSPAGVTEAFF.

This clonotype has just a few counts. The V call is TRBV6-2 or TRBV6-3, the J call TRBJ2-1; the match to TRBD2 covers 8 bases. The V gene's germline CDR1 is MNHEY and CDR2 SVGEGT. V was clipped by 6 bases and J by 3 bases; unmatched bases: 7. CDR3 length: 15 residues. The CDR3 spells CASRVREGLYNEQFF. CDR3 nucleotides: TGTGCCAGCAGAGTTCGGGAGGGACTCTACAATGAGCAGTTCTTC.

The genes are TRBV7-9 and TRBJ2-3; 9 bases agree with TRBD1. The CDR3 has 18 amino acids. V was clipped by 5 bases and J by 4 bases; unmatched bases: 16. Germline V gene lookup returns CDR1 SEHNR and CDR2 FQNEAQ (reference sequence). The CDR3 nucleotides read TGTGCCAGCAGCAACGACAGGGGGAAGACGGGACGCCCAGATACGCAGTATTTT. Translated: CASSNDRGKTGRPDTQYF.

The chain employs TRBV4-3 and TRBJ1-1; 8 nucleotides align to TRBD1. Germline CDR1 and CDR2: LGHNA and YSLEER. This CDR3 spans 15 amino acids. With 5 bases clipped from V and 5 bases from J, the junction kept 10 bases outside the gene matches. The CDR3 DNA sequence: TGCGCCAGCAGCAAACGACAGGGGTGTTGGACTGAAGCTTTCTTT. Translation: CASSKRQGCWTEAFF.